Presented here are 13 T cell receptor beta chains from one specimen sequenced in a study of blood T cells in healthy people across ages. Primers used in a second PCR of about 6 to 11 cycles were a sample-barcoded 5' primer and a J-beta primer mix. TCRdb reprocessed the 5' RACE reads with MiXCR, giving one entry per CDR3 protein. Found here are fewer than 2 million distinct CDR3 sequences, about two fifths of them singletons; the top ten hold roughly 23%. The source material was blood. These TCRs come from a human donor in good health.

V and J are TRBV12-3 or TRBV12-4 and TRBJ1-2; a possible D gene is TRBD1 (6 bases). The CDR3 is 15 residues long. The germline V and J ends were trimmed by 3 bases and 4 bases, with 15 bases remaining between them. The CDR3 region has the DNA TGTGCCAGCAGTTTGGCCGGGGGCATTAGCTATGGCTACACCTTC. It translates to CASSLAGGISYGYTF.

The rearrangement links TRBV7-9 to TRBJ2-3; possibly TRBD1 or TRBD2 for D (5 bases each). Germline V lookup: CDR1 SEHNR, CDR2 FQNEAQ (reference sequence). This CDR3 comprises 15 residues. V lost 5 bases and J 0 bases, leaving 12 bases between the germline ends. Here the CDR3 reads CASSPQGRSTDTQYF. The CDR3 DNA follows: TGTGCCAGCAGCCCCCAGGGACGGAGCACAGATACGCAGTATTTT.

This clonotype was seen more than once but under ten times. The chain links TRBV6-6 to TRBJ1-4; D ambiguous. The germline CDR1 and CDR2 sequences are MNHNY and SVGAGI (reference sequence). The CDR3 consists of 15 residues. V lost 4 bases, J lost 1 base, and 10 bases lay in between. Here the CDR3 reads CASSLDGRTNEKLFF. CDR3 nucleotide sequence: TGTGCCAGCAGTTTGGATGGCAGAACTAATGAAAAACTGTTTTTT.

This clonotype was recorded a few times. The chain employs TRBV11-3 and TRBJ2-3; no clear D gene. The length of the CDR3 is 13 residues. Trimming shortened V by 5 bases and J by 4 bases, and 10 bases separated the two germline ends. CDR1 is SGHNT and CDR2 is YENEEA in the germline V gene. The CDR3 sequence: CASSPVIPDTQYF. CDR3 DNA: TGTGCCAGCAGCCCCGTGATCCCAGATACGCAGTATTTT.

V is TRBV6-5 and J is TRBJ1-1; TRBD1 is a possible D gene (6 bases). CDR3 length: 14 amino acids. The V and J ends lost 6 bases and 0 bases respectively, with 11 bases between them. In germline, CDR1 is MNHEY, CDR2 SVGAGI. CDR3 nucleotide sequence: TGTGCCAGCAGCCGGGGGCCTATGAACACTGAAGCTTTCTTT. This gives the protein CASSRGPMNTEAFF.

This clonotype was counted a few times. The V call is TRBV20-1, the J call TRBJ2-5; tentatively, D is TRBD2 (6 bases). V was cut by 6 bases and J by 4 bases, with 18 bases left in between. CDR3 length: 14 amino acids. The germline gives CDR1 DFQATT, CDR2 SNEGSKA (reference sequence). CDR3 DNA sequence: TGCAGTGCGAGGGGCGGGGTGGTGAGAGAGACCCAGTACTTC. Translating gives CSARGGVVRETQYF.

CDR3 in DNA: TGTGCCATCAGTGAGTTTGGGGGGGACGAAAAACTGTTTTTT. This encodes CAISEFGGDEKLFF. The J gene is TRBJ1-4, the V gene TRBV10-3, with D possibly TRBD1 on 5 matching bases. Trimming cost V 1 base and J 8 bases, with 11 bases left between them. The CDR3 has 14 residues. CDR1 is ENHRY, CDR2 SYGVKD, per germline.

This clonotype was seen a few times. V is TRBV9 and J is TRBJ2-5; maybe TRBD2 (5 bases). Per the germline V gene, CDR1 is SGDLS and CDR2 is YYNGEE. CDR3 length equals 14 residues. V dropped 1 base and J dropped 6 bases, with 13 bases sitting between them. In nucleotides, the CDR3 is TGTGCCAGCAGCGTATGGGATGAGGGTCAGACCCAGTACTTC. Translation: CASSVWDEGQTQYF.

The CDR3 DNA reads TGTGCCACCAGTGATTTTGGGACAGGGGCAGTTGAGCAGTTCTTC. It is translated as CATSDFGTGAVEQFF. This rearrangement joins TRBV24-1 to TRBJ2-1, with TRBD1 matching 10 bases. V lost 1 base, J lost 9 bases, and 5 bases stayed unmatched. This CDR3 is built from 15 residues. CDR1 is KGHDR, CDR2 SFDVKD, per germline.

As regards this clonotype: An end of the junction does not agree with germline; a read error may underlie this. The V gene is TRBV9, the J gene TRBJ1-6, with 8 bases aligning to TRBD1. Germline CDR1 reads SGDLS; CDR2 reads YYNGEE. The CDR3 is 18 residues long. The CDR3 DNA is TGTGCCAACAGCCCCCGGACAGGGCCGAGGTCCTATAATTCGCCCCTCCACTTT. Translated: CANSPRTGPRSYNSPLHF.

As DNA, the CDR3 is TGCGCCAGCAGCCAAGAGGTTGGCAGGGTTTGGACTGAAGCTTTCTTT. It translates to CASSQEVGRVWTEAFF. This sequence joins TRBV4-3 and TRBJ1-1; tentative D call: TRBD1 (5 bases). Germline V gene lookup returns CDR1 LGHNA and CDR2 YSLEER. This CDR3 spans 16 amino acids. The V gene lost 0 bases and the J gene lost 5 bases, with 16 bases spanning the gap.

Points on this clonotype: This may stem from a read error, because a much larger clone lies one nucleotide away. The V call is TRBV2, the J call TRBJ2-2; a weak D match, TRBD1 (6 bases). Germline V gene data show CDR1 as SNHLY and CDR2 as FYNNEI. The CDR3 is 15 residues long. The CDR3 DNA sequence: TGTGCCAGCAGTGAAGCGCACAGGGTCACCCGGGAGCTGTTTTTT. This sequence encodes CASSEAHRVTRELFF. Using reference TRBV2 and TRBJ2-2 for the parts outside the CDR3, the full variable domain is EPEVTQTPSHQVTQMGQEVILRCVPISNHLYFYWYRQILGQKVEFLVSFYNNEISEKSEIFDDQFSVERPDGSNFTLKIRSTKLEDSAMYFCASSEAHRVTRELFFGEGSRLTVL.

The chain has TRBV15 and TRBJ1-6, with D unresolved. This CDR3 is 17 amino acids long. Trimming took off 0 bases at V and 8 bases at J, with 17 bases between the two ends. Germline V gene sequence: CDR1 LNHNV, CDR2 YYDKDF (reference sequence). The CDR3 sequence is CATSRDIGPESHSPLHF. DNA of the CDR3: TGTGCCACCAGCAGAGATATAGGGCCGGAGTCCCATTCACCCCTCCACTTT.